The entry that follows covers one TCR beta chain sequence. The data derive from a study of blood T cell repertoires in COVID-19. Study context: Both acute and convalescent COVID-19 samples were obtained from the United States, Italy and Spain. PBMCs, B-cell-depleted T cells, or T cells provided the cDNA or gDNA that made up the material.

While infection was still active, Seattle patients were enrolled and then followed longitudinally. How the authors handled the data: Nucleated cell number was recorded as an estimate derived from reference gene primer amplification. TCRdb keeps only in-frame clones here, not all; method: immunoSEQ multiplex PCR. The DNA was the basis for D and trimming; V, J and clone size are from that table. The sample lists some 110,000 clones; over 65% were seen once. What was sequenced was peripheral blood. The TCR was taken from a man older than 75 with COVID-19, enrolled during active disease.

CDR3 residues: CASSYASGYNEQFF. The CDR3 DNA follows: TGTGCCAGCAGTTATGCATCAGGGTACAATGAGCAGTTCTTC. The chain joins TRBV11-3 to TRBJ2-1; D possibly corresponds to TRBD1 (5 bases). V was clipped by 6 bases and J by 4 bases, with 13 bases between them. The CDR3 is 14 amino acids. CDR1 and CDR2 from the germline V gene are SGHNT and YENEEA.